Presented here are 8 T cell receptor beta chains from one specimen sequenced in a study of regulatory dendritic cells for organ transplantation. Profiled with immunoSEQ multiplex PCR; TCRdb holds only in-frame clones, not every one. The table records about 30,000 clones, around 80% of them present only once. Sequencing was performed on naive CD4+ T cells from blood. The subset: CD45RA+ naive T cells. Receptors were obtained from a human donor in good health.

The CDR3 region is CASLDRGINEQYF. The DNA for the CDR3 is TGCGCCAGTTTGGACAGGGGGATCAACGAGCAGTACTTC. The chain employs TRBV10-1 and TRBJ2-7; TRBD1 aligns across 10 bases. The junction had 7 bases not matched to a gene; V was cut back by 9 bases and J by 5 bases. This CDR3 is built from 13 residues. Germline CDR1 is WNHNN and CDR2 is SYGVQD (reference sequence).

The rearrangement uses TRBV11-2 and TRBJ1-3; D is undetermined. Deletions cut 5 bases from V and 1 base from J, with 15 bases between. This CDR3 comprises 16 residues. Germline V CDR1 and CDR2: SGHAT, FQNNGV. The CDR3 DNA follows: TGTGCCAGCAGCGCCGGTGGGCCACGATCTGGAAACACCATATATTTT. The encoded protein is CASSAGGPRSGNTIYF. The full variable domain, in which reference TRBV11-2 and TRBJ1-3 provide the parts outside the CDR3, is EAGVAQSPRYKIIEKRQSVAFWCNPISGHATLYWYQQILGQGPKLLIQFQNNGVVDDSQLPKDRFSAERLKGVDSTLKIQPAKLEDSAVYLCASSAGGPRSGNTIYFGEGSWLTVV.

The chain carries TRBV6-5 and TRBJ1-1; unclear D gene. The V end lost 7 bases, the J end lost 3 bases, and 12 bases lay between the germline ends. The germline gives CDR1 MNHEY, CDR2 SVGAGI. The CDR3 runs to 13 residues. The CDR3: CASTSTGYTEAFF. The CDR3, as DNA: TGTGCCAGCACCTCTACGGGTTACACTGAAGCTTTCTTT.

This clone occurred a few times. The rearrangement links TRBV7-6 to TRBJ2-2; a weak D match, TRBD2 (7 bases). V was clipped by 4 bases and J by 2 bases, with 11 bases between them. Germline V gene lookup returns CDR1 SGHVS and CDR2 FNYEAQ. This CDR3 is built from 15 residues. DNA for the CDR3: TGTGCCAGCAGCTCCTGGGGGGGCAACACCGGGGAGCTGTTTTTT. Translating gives CASSSWGGNTGELFF. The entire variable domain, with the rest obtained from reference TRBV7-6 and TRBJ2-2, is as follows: GAGVSQSPRYKVTKRGQDVALRCDPISGHVSLYWYRQALGQGPEFLTYFNYEAQQDKSGLPNDRFSAERPEGSISTLTIQRTEQRDSAMYRCASSSWGGNTGELFFGEGSRLTVL.

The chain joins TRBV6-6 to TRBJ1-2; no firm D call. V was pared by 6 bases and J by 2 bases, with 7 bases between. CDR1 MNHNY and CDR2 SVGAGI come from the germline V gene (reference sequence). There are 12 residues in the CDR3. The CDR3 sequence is CASRGENYGYTF. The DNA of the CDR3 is TGTGCCAGCAGGGGAGAGAACTATGGCTACACCTTC.

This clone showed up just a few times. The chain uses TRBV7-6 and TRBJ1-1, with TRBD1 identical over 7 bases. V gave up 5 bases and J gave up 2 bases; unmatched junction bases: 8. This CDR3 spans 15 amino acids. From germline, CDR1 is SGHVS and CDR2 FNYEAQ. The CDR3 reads CASSLLQGTNTEAFF. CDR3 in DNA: TGTGCCAGCAGCCTATTACAGGGGACCAACACTGAAGCTTTCTTT.

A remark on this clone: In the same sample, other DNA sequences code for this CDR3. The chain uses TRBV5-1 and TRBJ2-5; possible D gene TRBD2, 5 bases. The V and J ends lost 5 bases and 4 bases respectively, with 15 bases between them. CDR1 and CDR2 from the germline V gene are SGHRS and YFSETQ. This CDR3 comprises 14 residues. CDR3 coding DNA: TGCGCCAGCAGTTTAATCCGTCGGGGAGAGACCCAGTACTTC. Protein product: CASSLIRRGETQYF.

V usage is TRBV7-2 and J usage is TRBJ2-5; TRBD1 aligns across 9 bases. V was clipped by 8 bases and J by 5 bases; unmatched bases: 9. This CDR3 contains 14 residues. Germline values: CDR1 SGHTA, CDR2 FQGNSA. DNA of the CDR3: TGTGCCAGCCAAAAGGACAGGGGAGTGGAGACCCAGTACTTC. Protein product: CASQKDRGVETQYF. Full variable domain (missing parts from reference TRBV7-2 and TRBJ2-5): GAGVSQSPSNKVTEKGKDVELRCDPISGHTALYWYRQSLGQGLEFLIYFQGNSAPDKSGLPSDRFSAERTGGSVSTLTIQRTQQEDSAVYLCASQKDRGVETQYFGPGTRLLVL.